This is a list of T cell receptor beta chains from one sample in a study of PD-1 blockade in classical Hodgkin lymphoma. TCRdb's copy holds only in-frame clones and misses some; the assay was immunoSEQ multiplex PCR. This sample yields tens of thousands of clones, of which 80% are seen a single time; approximately 23% belongs to the top ten. The sample here was peripheral blood mononuclear cells (PBMCs), taken before the second cycle of nivolumab. Source of these receptors: a human donor with classical Hodgkin lymphoma. The CDR3 runs from the conserved cysteine through the conserved F or W. A D gene is named only where the DNA matches it firmly. Rows may omit the clone size; those that give it use once, few, many or a size class.

j_gene,abundance,v_gene,d_gene,CDR3aa,CDR3nt
TRBJ1-1,.,TRBV29-1,.,CSVGGGMNTEAFF,TGCAGCGTGGGGGGGGGAATGAACACTGAAGCTTTCTTT
TRBJ2-7,.,TRBV28,TRBD2,CASSLSGLAGGEQYF,TGTGCCAGCAGTTTATCCGGGCTAGCGGGAGGCGAGCAGTACTTC
TRBJ1-5,.,TRBV12-5,.,CASGPTLNQPQHF,TGTGCTAGTGGCCCAACACTTAATCAGCCCCAGCATTTT
TRBJ2-5,.,TRBV5-6,TRBD1,CASSSTTGTQETQYF,TGTGCCAGCAGCTCGACGACAGGGACCCAGGAGACCCAGTACTTC
TRBJ2-3,.,TRBV7-2,TRBD2,CASSLVTSGVRKSDTQYF,TGTGCCAGCAGCTTAGTAACTAGCGGGGTTCGAAAGTCGGATACGCAGTATTTT
TRBJ1-6,.,TRBV5-1,.,CASSLPGLSGSPLHF,TGCGCCAGCAGCCTACCAGGACTCTCAGGTTCACCCCTCCACTTT
TRBJ1-2,.,TRBV10-3,.,CAITLLGGRGYTF,TGTGCCATCACCCTGCTGGGGGGTCGAGGCTACACCTTC
TRBJ2-3,.,TRBV15,TRBD1,CATSIAEPRDRGLDTQYF,TGTGCCACCAGCATAGCCGAACCCCGGGACAGGGGGCTTGATACGCAGTATTTT
TRBJ2-7,few,TRBV6-5,.,CASSVEQYF,TGTGCCAGCAGTGTCGAGCAGTACTTC
TRBJ1-2,.,TRBV5-6,.,CASRSTGGAPYGYTF,TGTGCCAGCCGTTCTACGGGGGGGGCCCCTTATGGCTACACCTTC
TRBJ2-1,.,TRBV2,TRBD1,CASSSAGTGALNEQFF,TGTGCCAGCAGTTCTGCCGGGACAGGGGCTCTCAATGAGCAGTTCTTC
TRBJ2-1,few,TRBV5-6,TRBD2,CASSTGTSYNEQFF,TGTGCCAGCAGCACCGGGACTAGCTACAATGAGCAGTTCTTC
TRBJ1-2,.,TRBV11-2,.,CASSPGPAYTLGYGYTF,TGTGCCAGCAGCCCAGGACCGGCCTATACGTTAGGCTATGGCTACACCTTC
TRBJ1-2,.,TRBV7-3,.,CASSFGGATYGYTF,TGTGCCAGCAGCTTCGGGGGGGCCACCTATGGCTACACCTTC
TRBJ1-1,.,TRBV5-1,TRBD1,CASSYDRGNTEAFF,TGCGCCAGCAGCTATGACAGGGGGAACACTGAAGCTTTCTTT
TRBJ2-1,.,TRBV5-1,.,CASTTAGTDYNEQFF,TGCGCCAGCACCACGGCGGGAACCGATTACAATGAGCAGTTCTTC
TRBJ1-2,.,TRBV6-6,.,CASTQGAALGGYTF,TGTGCCAGCACCCAAGGGGCGGCGTTGGGAGGCTACACCTTC
TRBJ1-2,.,TRBV7-8,.,CASSLATGGSYGYTF,TGTGCCAGCAGCTTGGCGACAGGAGGATCTTATGGCTACACCTTC
TRBJ2-7,.,TRBV7-9,TRBD1,CASSPAPGQGSYEQYF,TGTGCCAGCAGCCCCGCTCCGGGACAGGGGTCTTACGAGCAGTACTTC
TRBJ2-3,.,TRBV15,TRBD2,CATSSGGGSDTQYF,TGTGCCACCAGCAGCGGGGGGGGGTCAGATACGCAGTATTTT
TRBJ1-2,.,TRBV28,.,CASSLPGQFGYTF,TGTGCCAGCAGTTTACCCGGACAGTTCGGCTACACCTTC
TRBJ1-6,.,TRBV29-1,.,CSVQGPSVDSPLHF,TGCAGCGTTCAGGGACCTTCGGTAGATTCACCCCTCCACTTT
TRBJ2-5,.,TRBV30,.,CAWSRAFEETQYF,TGTGCCTGGAGCCGAGCGTTTGAAGAGACCCAATACTTC
TRBJ2-7,.,TRBV10-1,TRBD2,CPQAGGIKLYEQYF,TGCCCTCAGGCGGGGGGGATTAAGCTCTACGAGCAGTACTTC
TRBJ1-4,few,TRBV7-8,TRBD1,CASSTGPGQGGTNEKLFF,TGTGCCAGCAGCACCGGGCCGGGACAGGGAGGAACTAATGAAAAACTGTTTTTT
TRBJ1-5,.,TRBV10-1,.,CASSESGRGRPQHF,TGCGCCAGCAGTGAGTCTGGCAGGGGACGGCCCCAGCATTTT